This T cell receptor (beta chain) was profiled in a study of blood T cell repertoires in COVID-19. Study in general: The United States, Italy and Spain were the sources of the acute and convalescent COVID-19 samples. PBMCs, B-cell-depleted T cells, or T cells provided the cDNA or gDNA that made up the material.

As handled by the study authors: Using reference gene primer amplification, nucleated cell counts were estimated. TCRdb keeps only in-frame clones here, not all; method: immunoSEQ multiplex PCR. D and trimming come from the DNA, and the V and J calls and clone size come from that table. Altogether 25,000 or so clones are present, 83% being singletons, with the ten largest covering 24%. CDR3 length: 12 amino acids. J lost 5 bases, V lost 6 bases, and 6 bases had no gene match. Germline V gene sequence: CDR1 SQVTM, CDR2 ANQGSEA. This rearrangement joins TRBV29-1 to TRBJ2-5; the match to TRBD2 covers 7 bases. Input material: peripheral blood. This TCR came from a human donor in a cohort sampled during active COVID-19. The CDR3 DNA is TGCAGCGTGGGGGGGTTGGGGGAGACCCAGTACTTC. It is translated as CSVGGLGETQYF.